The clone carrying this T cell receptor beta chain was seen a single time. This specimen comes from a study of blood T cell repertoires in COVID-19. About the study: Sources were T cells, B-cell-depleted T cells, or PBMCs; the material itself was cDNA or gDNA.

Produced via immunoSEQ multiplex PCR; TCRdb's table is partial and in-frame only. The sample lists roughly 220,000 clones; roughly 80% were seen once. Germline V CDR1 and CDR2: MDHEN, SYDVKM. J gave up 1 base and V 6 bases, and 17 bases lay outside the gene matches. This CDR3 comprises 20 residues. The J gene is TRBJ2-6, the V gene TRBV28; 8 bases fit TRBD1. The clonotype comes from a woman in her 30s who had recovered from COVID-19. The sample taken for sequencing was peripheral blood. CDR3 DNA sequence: TGTGCCAGCAGCCCTACCTATTTGACAGGGGAGAGATCTGGGGCCAACGTCCTGACTTTC. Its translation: CASSPTYLTGERSGANVLTF.